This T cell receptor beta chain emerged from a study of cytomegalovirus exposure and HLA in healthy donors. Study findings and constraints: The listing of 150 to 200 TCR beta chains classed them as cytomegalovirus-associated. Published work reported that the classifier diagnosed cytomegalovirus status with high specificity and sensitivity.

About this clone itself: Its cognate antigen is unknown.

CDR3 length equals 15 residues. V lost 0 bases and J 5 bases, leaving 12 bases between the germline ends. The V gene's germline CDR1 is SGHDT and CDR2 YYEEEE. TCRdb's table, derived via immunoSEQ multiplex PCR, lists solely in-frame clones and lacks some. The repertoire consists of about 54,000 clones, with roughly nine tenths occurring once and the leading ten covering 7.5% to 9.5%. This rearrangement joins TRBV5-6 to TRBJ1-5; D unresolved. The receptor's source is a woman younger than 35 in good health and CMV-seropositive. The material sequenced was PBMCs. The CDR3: CASSLGQIYDQPQHF. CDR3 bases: TGTGCCAGCAGCTTGGGTCAGATTTACGATCAGCCCCAGCATTTT.